This entry describes one T cell receptor beta chain. Antigen specificity is unknown. The data originate from a study of cytomegalovirus exposure and HLA in healthy donors. About the study: Unique TCRs from HLA-typed donors, 80 million to 100 million of them, were held in an early data release. Overall study results and limits: Reportedly, TCR beta sequences accurately predicted HLA-A and HLA-B alleles in most subjects. A link between a missense DCLRE1C variant and TCR beta V- and J-gene trimming emerged from a later analysis.

Researchers ran the PCR with 60 Vbeta and 13 Jbeta primers. TCRdb's copy holds only in-frame clones and misses some; the assay was immunoSEQ multiplex PCR. This table has more than 140,000 clones, under 70% appearing once. Germline CDR1 and CDR2: SGHTA and FQGNSA. The ends were cut back, 3 bases at V and 5 bases at J, with 11 bases in the middle. The CDR3 is 14 amino acids. The receptor's source is a woman in her twenties or thirties in good health and CMV-seropositive. The genes are TRBV7-2 and TRBJ2-1, with D possibly matching TRBD2 (5 bases). The sample comprised PBMCs. The CDR3 nucleotides are TGTGCCAGCAGCTTGGGTGGGAGTGACAATGAGCAGTTCTTC. This gives the protein CASSLGGSDNEQFF.